The next 6 T cell receptor beta chains were all read from a single sample in a study of T cells in Graves' hyperthyroidism and ophthalmopathy. Amplification of TCR beta CDR3 regions used RNA as the template. Using the HTBI primer set, a first-round RT-PCR was run on the TCR CDR3. Each CDR3 protein is one row after TCRdb ran MiXCR on the multiplex PCR reads. Of fewer than 350,000 distinct CDR3 sequences in the sample, about 20% were seen once. Sample: blood. All receptors come from a woman aged 45-59 years with Graves' hyperthyroidism.

V and J are TRBV28 and TRBJ2-1, with D tentatively TRBD1 (6 bases). CDR1 MDHEN and CDR2 SYDVKM come from the germline V gene. V was pared by 2 bases and J by 7 bases, with 18 bases between. The CDR3 runs 16 residues. CDR3 amino acids: CASSLPGAHVFNEQFF. CDR3 nucleotide sequence: TGTGCCAGCAGTTTACCAGGGGCCCACGTCTTTAATGAGCAGTTCTTC.

This chain links TRBV28 with TRBJ1-2, with TRBD1 identical over 12 bases. The V gene's germline CDR1 is MDHEN and CDR2 SYDVKM. The CDR3 totals 16 residues. The V gene end was trimmed by 3 bases and the J gene end by 4 bases; junction bases not matched to a gene: 6. The CDR3 protein is CASSFGTGGTSYGYTF. The CDR3 DNA reads TGTGCCAGCAGTTTTGGGACAGGGGGCACGTCCTATGGCTACACCTTC.

The V and J genes are TRBV6-1 and TRBJ2-7; 12 bases map to TRBD1. Germline trimming cut 6 bases from V and 4 bases from J; bases unmatched to any gene: 7. The CDR3 loop spans 15 amino acids. Germline assignment: CDR1 MNHNS and CDR2 SASEGT. CDR3 residues: CASREGQGARYEQYV. The CDR3 nucleotides read TGTGCCAGCAGGGAGGGACAGGGGGCGCGGTACGAGCAGTACGTC.

The table lists this clonotype with many counts. This sequence joins TRBV7-2 and TRBJ2-7; 10 nucleotides line up with TRBD1. This CDR3 comprises 15 residues. After removal of 1 base from V and 2 bases from J, the junction contained 2 bases not matched to a gene. Germline CDR1 reads SGHTA; CDR2 reads FQGNSA. Here the CDR3 reads CASSLGGTGAYEQYV. The CDR3 nucleotides are TGTGCCAGCAGCTTAGGGGGGACAGGGGCCTACGAGCAGTACGTC.

This clonotype was seen many times. The chain links TRBV13 to TRBJ2-5; TRBD1 might be the D (5 bases). V was trimmed by 2 bases and J by 2 bases, leaving 12 bases between them. CDR3 length equals 15 residues. The germline V gene has CDR1 PRHDT and CDR2 FYEKMQ (reference sequence). CDR3 region: CASSLTGAGQETQYF. Here the CDR3 DNA reads TGTGCCAGCAGCTTAACAGGTGCTGGGCAAGAGACCCAGTACTTC. The full variable domain, rest sourced from reference TRBV13 and TRBJ2-5, is AAGVIQSPRHLIKEKRETATLKCYPIPRHDTVYWYQQGPGQDPQFLISFYEKMQSDKGSIPDRFSAQQFSDYHSELNMSSLELGDSALYFCASSLTGAGQETQYFGPGTRLLVL.

This clonotype was detected only a few times. CDR3 residues: CASSLSRAETQYF. In nucleotides, the CDR3 is TGTGCCAGCAGTTTATCGAGGGCAGAGACCCAGTACTTC. The genes are TRBV27 and TRBJ2-5, with a possible D match to TRBD2 (5 bases). V shed 0 bases and J shed 4 bases, with 6 bases lying between them. CDR1 is MNHEY, CDR2 SMNVEV, per germline (reference sequence). The length of the CDR3 is 13 residues.